This T cell receptor beta chain stems from a study of cytomegalovirus exposure and HLA in healthy donors. V lost 5 bases to trimming and J lost 0 bases, with 16 bases between them. Germline V CDR1 and CDR2: LGHNA, YNFKEQ. This CDR3 is 17 amino acids long. PCR used 60 Vbeta primers and 13 Jbeta primers. Assay: immunoSEQ multiplex PCR; the TCRdb copy retains only in-frame clones and omits some. There are about 110,000 clones in the sample; 75% occur only once, and 2.5% to 3% lies in the top ten. This chain joins TRBV4-2 and TRBJ2-2; D is perhaps TRBD2 (7 bases). The sequence derives from a male donor in good health and CMV-seropositive. Sequences were obtained from PBMCs. The CDR3 here is CASSGGGGLPNTGELFF. The CDR3 DNA reads TGTGCCAGCAGCGGGGGCGGGGGACTACCGAACACCGGGGAGCTGTTTTTT.